Following are 20 T cell receptor beta chains from one sample sequenced in a study of beta chain features in type 1 diabetes. Sequencing targeted expressed TCRB transcripts, as all isolated RNA had been reverse transcribed. TCRdb's copy holds only in-frame clones and misses some; the assay was immunoSEQ multiplex PCR. This table holds about 220,000 clones, under 13% found once. The sequenced sample consisted of central memory CD4+ T cells from blood. Receptors originate from a man between 18 and 29 years old in good health.

This clone came up many times. The V call is TRBV18, the J call TRBJ2-3; the match to TRBD2 covers 14 bases. Germline V lookup: CDR1 KGHSH, CDR2 LQKENI. The V segment lost 6 bases and the J segment 3 bases; nucleotides outside the gene matches: 5. This CDR3 spans 16 amino acids. The CDR3 protein is CASSPGTSGRTDTQYF. The CDR3 DNA is TGTGCCAGCTCGCCCGGGACTAGCGGGAGAACAGATACGCAGTATTTT.

This clone has a handful of counts. The V gene is TRBV30, the J gene TRBJ2-5; 10 bases fit TRBD1. The J call may be wrong; the DNA end is better matched by TRBJ2-7. Germline CDR1 and CDR2: GTSNPN and SVGIG (reference sequence). The CDR3 is 16 amino acids. CDR3 nucleotide sequence: TGTGCCTGGAGTGTACCAGGGACAGGGGTTGGTTACGAGCAGTACTTC. Its protein product is CAWSVPGTGVGYEQYF.

J is TRBJ2-1 and V is TRBV7-2; D unclear. From germline, CDR1 is SGHTA and CDR2 FQGNSA. The length of the CDR3 is 14 residues. The V end was cut by 5 bases, the J end by 9 bases, with 17 bases between. The CDR3 DNA is TGTGCCAGCAGCACAGCCCGTAAATCTGGTGAGCAGTTCTTC. Protein: CASSTARKSGEQFF.

V usage is TRBV7-3 and J usage is TRBJ2-1; 7 bases line up with TRBD2. There are 15 residues in the CDR3. From germline, CDR1 is SGHTA and CDR2 FQGTGA. Unmatched junction bases numbered 13, after V lost 5 bases and J lost 9 bases. The CDR3 region has the DNA TGTGCCAGCAGCCCCCCGGGACTAAGTTTTGGTGAGCAGTTCTTC. Protein sequence: CASSPPGLSFGEQFF.

The chain recombines TRBV2 with TRBJ2-3; TRBD1 might be the D (6 bases). CDR1 and CDR2 from the germline V gene are SNHLY and FYNNEI. The CDR3 consists of 14 residues. V was pared by 2 bases and J by 11 bases, with 17 bases between. CDR3 sequence reads: CASSENRVPEGQYF. The CDR3 region has the DNA TGTGCCAGCAGTGAAAACAGGGTCCCTGAAGGGCAGTATTTT.

The V and J genes are TRBV7-8 and TRBJ2-1; TRBD2 matches 13 bases. J was trimmed by 2 bases and V by 4 bases; bases with no gene match: 8. Germline V gives CDR1 SGHVS, CDR2 FQNEAQ. The CDR3 loop spans 18 amino acids. CDR3 DNA: TGTGCCAGCAGCTCGAGGACTAGCGGGAGATTCCCCTACAATGAGCAGTTCTTC. Its protein is CASSSRTSGRFPYNEQFF.

V gene TRBV10-3 combines with J gene TRBJ2-3; 11 positions agree with TRBD2. This CDR3 region has 15 residues. Losses at the gene ends were 4 bases for V and 1 base for J; bases not matched to a gene: 1. Germline CDR1 is ENHRY and CDR2 is SYGVKD. The CDR3 nucleotides read TGTGCCATCAGTGTTAGCGGGAGGGGCACAGATACGCAGTATTTT. Protein product: CAISVSGRGTDTQYF.

V usage is TRBV27 and J usage is TRBJ2-4; D call uncertain. V was clipped by 5 bases and J by 9 bases, with 20 bases between them. Germline V gives CDR1 MNHEY, CDR2 SMNVEV (reference sequence). The CDR3 spans 15 residues. In DNA form, the CDR3 reads TGTGCCAGCAGTCCGACGGGCCTCGGCACGGGCATTCAGTACTTC. As protein: CASSPTGLGTGIQYF.

There are a few counts of this clone. The chain employs TRBV30 and TRBJ2-1; D might be TRBD2 (6 bases). Germline V lookup: CDR1 GTSNPN, CDR2 SVGIG (reference sequence). The ends were cut back, 0 bases at V and 7 bases at J, with 16 bases in the middle. This CDR3 contains 15 residues. In nucleotides, the CDR3 is TGTGCCTGGAGTGTATTGGAGGGCGGCCGGAATGAGCAGTTCTTC. This sequence encodes CAWSVLEGGRNEQFF.

This clone has only a few counts. The rearrangement uses TRBV5-1 and TRBJ2-7; D is possibly TRBD2 (6 bases). This CDR3 region has 14 residues. V was shortened by 1 base and J by 2 bases, with 10 bases between the two germline ends. Germline V gene sequence: CDR1 SGHRS, CDR2 YFSETQ. In nucleotides, the CDR3 is TGCGCCAGCAGCTTGACTAGCACGCCCTACGAGCAGTACTTC. Residues: CASSLTSTPYEQYF.

This clone was recorded many times. The chain links TRBV15 to TRBJ2-1; D possibly corresponds to TRBD1 (6 bases). With 0 bases removed from V and 7 bases from J, the gap between germline ends came to 25 bases. Germline lookup yields CDR1 LNHNV and CDR2 YYDKDF (reference sequence). The CDR3 spans 19 residues. CDR3 bases: TGTGCCACCAGCAGAGATGTTGAGGCTACAGCTAGGGGGTCAAATGAGCAGTTCTTC. Amino acids: CATSRDVEATARGSNEQFF.

The V gene is TRBV5-1, the J gene TRBJ1-5, with 7 bases that match TRBD1. Trimming took 1 base from V and 1 from J; bases not matched to a gene: 2. The CDR3 consists of 15 residues. Per the germline V gene, CDR1 is SGHRS and CDR2 is YFSETQ. CDR3 nucleotide sequence: TGCGCCAGCAGCTTGACAGGGGAAAGCAATCAGCCCCAGCATTTT. It yields the protein CASSLTGESNQPQHF.

The rearrangement joins TRBV4-3 to TRBJ2-1; possible D gene TRBD1, 5 bases. V was cut by 2 bases and J by 8 bases, with 16 bases left in between. CDR1 and CDR2 from the germline V gene are LGHNA and YSLEER. The CDR3 runs to 15 residues. The CDR3 spells CASSQSYQGLYEQFF. For the CDR3, the DNA is TGCGCCAGCAGCCAATCTTACCAGGGCCTCTATGAGCAGTTCTTC.

In this sample, this clone turned up a few times. The V gene is TRBV5-1, the J gene TRBJ2-1; no definite D call. Trimming removed 0 bases from V and 9 bases from J, with 19 bases in between. The length of the CDR3 is 16 residues. Germline V lookup: CDR1 SGHRS, CDR2 YFSETQ. CDR3 DNA sequence: TGCGCCAGCAGCTTGGCACCCTCTGCACTCCACGGTGAGCAGTTCTTC. Protein sequence: CASSLAPSALHGEQFF.

The V call is TRBV5-4, the J call TRBJ2-7, with TRBD1 matching 8 bases. The length of the CDR3 is 14 residues. From germline, CDR1 is SGHNT and CDR2 YYREEE (reference sequence). V was clipped by 3 bases and J by 5 bases; unmatched bases: 7. CDR3 in DNA: TGTGCCAGCAGCTGGGACAGGCAGACCCACGAGCAGTACTTC. Its translation is CASSWDRQTHEQYF.

This clone was observed at least ten times. The V gene is TRBV15, the J gene TRBJ1-1; no clear D gene. The CDR3 is 14 residues long. CDR1 LNHNV and CDR2 YYDKDF come from the germline V gene (reference sequence). V gave up 6 bases and J gave up 5 bases, with 16 bases separating them. The CDR3, as DNA: TGTGCCACCAGGGGCCGACTCGGAGGGACTGAAGCTTTCTTT. Translated, it gives CATRGRLGGTEAFF.

A few counts support this clone. V is TRBV9 and J is TRBJ1-4, with TRBD1 matching 11 bases. The V gene end was trimmed by 4 bases and the J gene end by 8 bases; junction bases not matched to a gene: 7. Germline loops: CDR1 SGDLS, CDR2 YYNGEE. This CDR3 contains 15 residues. In DNA, the CDR3 is TGTGCCAGCAGCTCCCTTGGGACAGGGGGAGAAAAACTGTTTTTT. It specifies CASSSLGTGGEKLFF.

This clone has at least ten counts. The V call is TRBV29-1, the J call TRBJ2-1, with 11 bases aligning to TRBD2. This CDR3 is 15 amino acids long. In germline, CDR1 is SQVTM, CDR2 ANQGSEA. Germline trimming cut 6 bases from V and 0 bases from J; bases unmatched to any gene: 4. CDR3 sequence reads: CSVDLAGGSYNEQFF. The CDR3 bases are TGCAGCGTAGACCTAGCGGGGGGCTCCTACAATGAGCAGTTCTTC.

This clone was counted only a few times. The chain recombines TRBV19 with TRBJ2-1; D is unresolved. The length of the CDR3 is 13 residues. V was pared by 7 bases and J by 6 bases, with 13 bases between. Looked up from germline, CDR1 is LNHDA and CDR2 is SQIVND (reference sequence). The CDR3 bases are TGTGCCAGTAAGATTAGATCCGGCAATGAGCAGTTCTTC. Its protein is CASKIRSGNEQFF.

The V call is TRBV5-1, the J call TRBJ1-1, with a weak D call TRBD1 (5 bases). The CDR3 covers 14 residues. Germline lookup yields CDR1 SGHRS and CDR2 YFSETQ. Trimming removed 7 bases at V and 1 base at J, with 14 bases between. The CDR3 is CASRPGAENTEAFF. The CDR3 DNA reads TGCGCCAGCCGGCCCGGGGCCGAGAACACTGAAGCTTTCTTT.